The 29 T cell receptor beta chains below were found in one sample sequenced in a study of OX40 agonist ivuxolimab in advanced cancers. Measured with immunoSEQ multiplex PCR; TCRdb has only the in-frame clones, and not every one. The table has 70,000 or so clones, around 90% seen once. Sequencing used CD4+ or CD8+ T cells sorted from blood, obtained in a trial of the OX40 agonist ivuxolimab. The origin of the receptors is an adult with an advanced solid tumor such as melanoma, head and neck, liver or kidney cancer.

This clone was seen just once. The rearrangement uses TRBV4-2 and TRBJ1-1, with unresolved D. V was clipped by 1 base and J by 10 bases, with 7 bases between them. The CDR3 runs 11 residues. The germline gives CDR1 LGHNA, CDR2 YNFKEQ. In nucleotides, the CDR3 is TGTGCCAGCAGCCAAGGGGAACGAGCTTTCTTT. Translating it yields CASSQGERAFF.

The chain is built from TRBV19 and TRBJ1-6, with D unresolved. Trimming stripped 0 bases from V and 7 bases from J, with 10 bases between. CDR3 size: 15 residues. Germline V gene sequence: CDR1 LNHDA, CDR2 SQIVND (reference sequence). The CDR3 reads CASSIERRSNSPLHF. The DNA for the CDR3 is TGTGCCAGTAGTATAGAAAGGAGGTCAAATTCACCCCTCCACTTT. Full variable domain (missing parts from reference TRBV19 and TRBJ1-6): DGGITQSPKYLFRKEGQNVTLSCEQNLNHDAMYWYRQDPGQGLRLIYYSQIVNDFQKGDIAEGYSVSREKKESFPLTVTSAQKNPTAFYLCASSIERRSNSPLHFGNGTRLTVT.

This chain joins TRBV11-3 and TRBJ2-7, with 10 bases lining up with TRBD1. Germline V gene lookup returns CDR1 SGHNT and CDR2 YENEEA. The CDR3 sequence is 14 residues long. V gave up 1 base and J gave up 8 bases; unmatched junction bases: 5. In DNA form, the CDR3 reads TGTGCCAGCAGCTTAGGCGGGACAGGGGAAAAGCAGTACTTC. Encoded protein: CASSLGGTGEKQYF.

The rearrangement uses TRBV23-1 and TRBJ1-3; D call uncertain. TRBV23-1 is an ORF, with its function uncertain. There are 15 residues in the CDR3. Trimming left V 2 bases short and J 0 bases short, with 8 bases between. CDR3: CASSQPPNSGNTIYF. As DNA, the CDR3 is TGCGCCAGCAGTCAACCGCCAAACTCTGGAAACACCATATATTTT.

V usage is TRBV2 and J usage is TRBJ2-6, with 13 nucleotides matching TRBD2. The length of the CDR3 is 18 residues. The germline CDR1 and CDR2 sequences are SNHLY and FYNNEI. Trimming at V came to 7 bases and at J to 2 bases, leaving 8 bases not matched to a gene. The CDR3 reads CASTDGLAGVTGANVLTF. The CDR3 nucleotides are TGTGCCAGCACTGACGGACTAGCGGGAGTAACTGGGGCCAACGTCCTGACTTTC.

The genes are TRBV15 and TRBJ2-7, with 8 bases aligning to TRBD1. V dropped 3 bases and J dropped 5; count of bases not matched to a gene: 3. Germline-derived CDR1 and CDR2 are LNHNV and YYDKDF (reference sequence). CDR3 length: 13 amino acids. The CDR3 DNA reads as TGTGCCACCAGCAGGGGACAGGTGGACGAGCAGTACTTC. Translated, it gives CATSRGQVDEQYF.

The CDR3 loop reads CASSPRAETIQETQYF. DNA for the CDR3: TGTGCCAGCAGCCCAAGAGCGGAGACTATACAAGAGACCCAGTACTTC. The V gene is TRBV11-2, the J gene TRBJ2-5; tentatively, D is TRBD2 (5 bases). The CDR3 totals 16 residues. Trimming removed 5 bases at V and 2 bases at J, with 18 bases between. CDR1 and CDR2 from the germline V gene are SGHAT and FQNNGV.

V usage is TRBV4-2 and J usage is TRBJ2-3; TRBD2 aligns across 7 bases. This CDR3 region has 16 residues. CDR1 LGHNA and CDR2 YNFKEQ come from the germline V gene. Losses at the gene ends were 4 bases for V and 0 bases for J; bases not matched to a gene: 7. This CDR3 reads CASSLSSGPSTDTQYF. The CDR3 coding sequence is TGTGCCAGCAGCCTCTCTAGCGGCCCGAGCACAGATACGCAGTATTTT.

This sequence joins TRBV6-6 and TRBJ1-1; D possibly corresponds to TRBD1 (5 bases). This CDR3 is built from 15 residues. From germline, CDR1 is MNHNY and CDR2 SVGAGI (reference sequence). The V gene lost 6 bases and the J gene lost 1 base, with 15 bases spanning the gap. CDR3 protein: CASSRGTAGNTEAFF. CDR3 DNA: TGTGCCAGCAGCCGTGGGACCGCTGGGAACACTGAAGCTTTCTTT.

The chain carries TRBV19 and TRBJ1-2; D gene unclear. Germline CDR1 reads LNHDA; CDR2 reads SQIVND (reference sequence). The CDR3 has 13 amino acids. The V end was cut by 8 bases, the J end by 0 bases, with 10 bases between. The DNA of the CDR3 is TGTGCCAGTGGAGAGCGGACTAACTATGGCTACACCTTC. This gives the protein CASGERTNYGYTF. The full variable domain, in which reference TRBV19 and TRBJ1-2 provide the parts outside the CDR3, is DGGITQSPKYLFRKEGQNVTLSCEQNLNHDAMYWYRQDPGQGLRLIYYSQIVNDFQKGDIAEGYSVSREKKESFPLTVTSAQKNPTAFYLCASGERTNYGYTFGSGTRLTVV.

The chain links TRBV10-1 to TRBJ2-1, with D hard to call. Germline CDR1 reads WNHNN; CDR2 reads SYGVQD (reference sequence). Trimming took 0 bases from V and 6 from J, leaving 12 bases between them. The CDR3 loop spans 15 amino acids. In DNA form, the CDR3 reads TGCGCCAGCAGTGAGTCGGACCCTAGAACCAATGAGCAGTTCTTC. It encodes CASSESDPRTNEQFF.

This clone showed up just once. The chain recombines TRBV10-3 with TRBJ2-3, with 8 nucleotides matching TRBD2. After removal of 10 bases from V and 5 bases from J, the junction contained 5 bases not matched to a gene. This CDR3 contains 12 residues. Looked up from germline, CDR1 is ENHRY and CDR2 is SYGVKD. CDR3 coding DNA: TGTGCCACCGGGGGGGCGGAAGATACGCAGTATTTT. Its translation: CATGGAEDTQYF.

The rearrangement uses TRBV23-1 and TRBJ2-5; TRBD1 aligns across 9 bases. TRBV23-1 is filed as an ORF, its function uncertain. CDR3 length: 14 amino acids. Trimming cost V 0 bases and J 5 bases; bases outside gene matches: 1. CDR3 in DNA: TGCGCCAGCAGTCAATCCACAGGGGGCGAGACCCAGTACTTC. It translates to CASSQSTGGETQYF.

The chain employs TRBV6-6 and TRBJ1-5, with D perhaps TRBD1 (6 bases). There are 16 residues in the CDR3. Trimming left V 2 bases short and J 5 bases short, with 16 bases between. CDR1 and CDR2 from the germline V gene are MNHNY and SVGAGI (reference sequence). In DNA form, the CDR3 reads TGTGCCAGCAGTTACCCCTTGGCAGGGGTTTATCAGCCCCAGCATTTT. Translation: CASSYPLAGVYQPQHF.

In regard to this clone: Other nucleotide sequences in the sample specify the same CDR3. The chain joins TRBV9 to TRBJ2-1; D remains unclear. The germline V and J ends were trimmed by 0 bases and 2 bases, with 3 bases remaining between them. There are 13 residues in the CDR3. Germline V CDR1 and CDR2: SGDLS, YYNGEE. The CDR3 region has the DNA TGTGCCAGCAGCGTAGGCGCCTACAATGAGCAGTTCTTC. It translates to CASSVGAYNEQFF.

The rearrangement joins TRBV6-5 to TRBJ2-7, with a tentative D call TRBD2 (6 bases). Trimming left V 7 bases short and J 6 bases short, with 10 bases between. Germline-derived CDR1 and CDR2 are MNHEY and SVGAGI. This CDR3 is 11 amino acids long. CDR3 coding DNA: TGTGCCAGCACGATGGAGGGCGAGCAGTACTTC. This codes for CASTMEGEQYF.

The gene calls are TRBV30 and TRBJ2-7; D is unresolved. The germline CDR1 and CDR2 sequences are GTSNPN and SVGIG (reference sequence). The CDR3 is 14 residues long. V dropped 2 bases and J dropped 0 bases, with 11 bases sitting between them. The CDR3 loop is CAWSLPRSSYEQYF. The CDR3 DNA sequence: TGTGCCTGGAGTTTACCCAGGAGCTCCTACGAGCAGTACTTC.

The chain carries TRBV19 and TRBJ1-1; 8 bases line up with TRBD1. The CDR3 loop spans 13 amino acids. With V trimmed by 5 bases and J by 3 bases, 2 bases remained unmatched. The germline V gene has CDR1 LNHDA and CDR2 SQIVND (reference sequence). The CDR3 here is CASSADRDTEAFF. DNA for the CDR3: TGTGCCAGTAGTGCGGACAGGGACACTGAAGCTTTCTTT.

This chain connects TRBV11-2 to TRBJ2-7; the D gene could be TRBD1 or TRBD2 (7 bases each). Trimming pared 7 bases from V and 3 bases from J, leaving 16 bases between. Per germline, CDR1 SGHAT and CDR2 FQNNGV. There are 14 residues in the CDR3. The CDR3 spells CASTRQGGGYEQYF. The CDR3 DNA sequence: TGTGCCAGCACCCGGCAGGGGGGGGGCTACGAGCAGTACTTC.

The chain has TRBV20-1 and TRBJ2-1; no firm D call. This CDR3 is 11 amino acids long. Germline V gives CDR1 DFQATT, CDR2 SNEGSKA (reference sequence). Between the trimmed V and J ends, which lost 1 base and 7 bases, there was a span of 5 bases. The CDR3 DNA reads as TGCAGTGCTAGAGTTCGGAATGAGCAGTTCTTC. Its protein product is CSARVRNEQFF.

This clone is a singleton in its sample. The V gene is TRBV7-9, the J gene TRBJ1-1; D uncertain. V lost 7 bases and J lost 8, with 20 bases in between. CDR1 and CDR2 from the germline V gene are SEHNR and FQNEAQ (reference sequence). This CDR3 comprises 14 residues. Here the CDR3 reads CASTPSGGEVEAFF. CDR3 bases: TGTGCCAGCACCCCGAGCGGCGGGGAGGTGGAAGCTTTCTTT.

The chain links TRBV2 to TRBJ1-4; 7 bases agree with TRBD1. This CDR3 is built from 14 residues. CDR1 SNHLY and CDR2 FYNNEI come from the germline V gene. V was pared by 5 bases and J by 8 bases, with 8 bases of the junction left unmatched. In nucleotides, the CDR3 is TGTGCCAGCAGTCTAAGACAGGGAGGGGAAAAACTGTTTTTT. Protein sequence: CASSLRQGGEKLFF.

This chain links TRBV6-1 with TRBJ2-5, with 8 bases aligning to TRBD2. V lost 4 bases, J lost 3 bases, and 4 bases stayed unmatched. CDR1 and CDR2 from the germline V gene are MNHNS and SASEGT. This CDR3 is 14 amino acids long. The CDR3 nucleotides read TGTGCCAGCAGTGTGGGACTAGGTAAAGAGACCCAGTACTTC. Translating gives CASSVGLGKETQYF.

This clone appeared a single time. This chain connects TRBV4-2 to TRBJ2-3, with D tentatively TRBD1 (5 bases). Germline values: CDR1 LGHNA, CDR2 YNFKEQ. Trimming took off 1 base at V and 7 bases at J, with 15 bases between the two ends. The CDR3 is 15 residues long. The CDR3 spells CASSQAHSGKNTQYF. The CDR3 DNA is TGTGCCAGCAGCCAAGCTCATTCAGGGAAAAATACGCAGTATTTT.

The gene calls are TRBV6-6 and TRBJ2-1, with TRBD2 matching 8 bases. The CDR3 length is 15 residues. Germline V lookup: CDR1 MNHNY, CDR2 SVGAGI (reference sequence). The V gene end was trimmed by 7 bases and the J gene end by 5 bases; junction bases not matched to a gene: 10. CDR3 sequence: CASTYRAGGDNEQFF. CDR3 in DNA: TGTGCCAGCACCTATCGTGCCGGGGGGGACAATGAGCAGTTCTTC.

The V call is TRBV7-3, the J call TRBJ2-3, with D possibly matching TRBD2 (7 bases). CDR1 and CDR2 (germline): SGHTA, FQGTGA. The CDR3 consists of 14 residues. The ends were cut back, 8 bases at V and 4 bases at J, with 16 bases in the middle. Here the CDR3 DNA reads TGTGCCAGCGGAGAGGGGGGGCGTGCAGATACGCAGTATTTT. Protein sequence: CASGEGGRADTQYF.

The chain is built from TRBV2 and TRBJ2-7; 11 nucleotides line up with TRBD2. This CDR3 is built from 15 residues. Unmatched junction bases numbered 5, after V lost 6 bases and J lost 1 base. The germline V gene encodes CDR1 SNHLY and CDR2 FYNNEI. This CDR3 reads CASSLLAGASYEQYF. In nucleotides, the CDR3 is TGTGCCAGCAGCCTACTAGCGGGAGCTTCCTACGAGCAGTACTTC.

The rearrangement joins TRBV7-2 to TRBJ2-7; maybe TRBD1 (6 bases). Germline assignment: CDR1 SGHTA and CDR2 FQGNSA. This CDR3 region has 14 residues. Trimming took 1 base from V and 2 from J, leaving 9 bases between them. CDR3 sequence: CASSLDRATYEQYF. The CDR3 DNA is TGTGCCAGCAGCTTAGACAGGGCGACCTACGAGCAGTACTTC.

The chain has TRBV29-1 and TRBJ1-1; 8 bases agree with TRBD1. This CDR3 spans 14 amino acids. Germline V gene sequence: CDR1 SQVTM, CDR2 ANQGSEA. The V and J ends lost 1 base and 5 bases, in that order; junction bases with no gene match: 6. In DNA form, the CDR3 reads TGCAGCGTTGAAGTCAGGGGGCGCTGGACTGAAGCTTTCTTT. This gives the protein CSVEVRGRWTEAFF.